The 8 T cell receptor beta chains given below trace back to one sample, sequenced in a study of blood T cell repertoires in COVID-19. Sequencing was performed with immunoSEQ multiplex PCR; in TCRdb, only in-frame clones are kept and a portion is missing. The table lists approximately 40,000 clones, 90% of them singletons. Sequenced input: peripheral blood. These receptors were collected from a human donor in a cohort sampled during active COVID-19.

This clone appeared a few times. The V and J genes are TRBV5-4 and TRBJ1-3; D is uncertain. There are 14 residues in the CDR3. The germline gives CDR1 SGHNT, CDR2 YYREEE (reference sequence). Trimming removed 5 bases from V and 0 bases from J, with 9 bases in between. The chain's CDR3 is CASREGSSGNTIYF. In nucleotides, the CDR3 is TGTGCCAGCAGAGAAGGGAGCTCTGGAAACACCATATATTTT.

Only a few counts were recorded for this clone. The chain combines TRBV27 with TRBJ2-7, with 8 nucleotides matching TRBD1. The V gene end was trimmed by 1 base and the J gene end by 1 base; junction bases not matched to a gene: 9. Germline CDR1 reads MNHEY; CDR2 reads SMNVEV (reference sequence). The CDR3 has 17 amino acids. For the CDR3, the DNA is TGTGCCAGCAGTTTATTTGGCCCCCAGGGGGCGTCCTACGAGCAGTACTTC. This translates into CASSLFGPQGASYEQYF.

The V and J genes are TRBV6-7 and TRBJ1-1; D is uncertain. TRBV6-7 is marked as an open reading frame, function uncertain. V lost 7 bases to trimming and J lost 5 bases, with 8 bases between them. There are 11 residues in the CDR3. The CDR3 loop is CASNLRTEAFF. The DNA for the CDR3 is TGTGCCAGCAATTTGAGGACTGAAGCTTTCTTT.

The chain recombines TRBV4-1 with TRBJ2-7; 8 positions match TRBD1. The germline CDR1 and CDR2 sequences are MGHRA and YSYEKL. V was clipped by 1 base and J by 5 bases; unmatched bases: 7. CDR3 length: 15 amino acids. CDR3 sequence reads: CASSQGDRSPNEQYF. The CDR3 DNA is TGCGCCAGCAGCCAAGGGGACAGGAGTCCCAACGAGCAGTACTTC.

This chain links TRBV18 with TRBJ1-5, with a possible D match to TRBD1 (6 bases). Germline V lookup: CDR1 KGHSH, CDR2 LQKENI. V was clipped by 3 bases and J by 2 bases, with 17 bases between them. CDR3 length: 17 amino acids. As DNA, the CDR3 is TGTGCCAGCTCACCCCGGCGAGAACAGGGTGGCAATCAGCCCCAGCATTTT. Amino acids: CASSPRREQGGNQPQHF.

The chain combines TRBV4-3 with TRBJ2-5; TRBD2 matches 14 bases. The J segment lost 5 bases and the V segment lost 4 bases, leaving 9 bases of the junction unmatched. CDR3 length equals 17 residues. Germline CDR1 and CDR2: LGHNA and YSLEER. The CDR3, as DNA: TGCGCCAGCAGCCGCAGACTAGCGGGGGGGGTGGAGGAGACCCAGTACTTC. It codes for CASSRRLAGGVEETQYF.

The gene calls are TRBV28 and TRBJ1-2; 7 bases map to TRBD1. Germline V gene data show CDR1 as MDHEN and CDR2 as SYDVKM. This CDR3 contains 13 residues. V lost 5 bases to trimming and J lost 7 bases; unmatched junction nucleotides: 7. DNA for the CDR3: TGTGCCAGCAGTGCAGGGGGTTCTTTTGGCTACACCTTC. Translating it yields CASSAGGSFGYTF.

The chain recombines TRBV9 with TRBJ2-2, with TRBD2 matching over 7 bases. Per germline, CDR1 SGDLS and CDR2 YYNGEE. The CDR3 totals 15 residues. V lost 2 bases and J lost 1; bases outside the gene matches: 2. The CDR3 DNA reads as TGTGCCAGCAGCGTTGGACTAGTGAACACCGGGGAGCTGTTTTTT. Protein sequence: CASSVGLVNTGELFF.